These 27 T cell receptor beta chains were sequenced from one sample in a study of cytomegalovirus exposure and HLA in healthy donors. PCR involved 60 Vbeta and 13 Jbeta primers. Using immunoSEQ multiplex PCR, the repertoire was profiled, and TCRdb retains in-frame clones only, with some absent. The repertoire holds 190,000 or so clones, roughly 83% seen once, with about 0.36% in the top ten. Input material: PBMCs. The receptors were sampled from a male donor in good health and CMV-seropositive.

The rearrangement links TRBV5-6 to TRBJ2-7; the D gene is possibly TRBD1 (5 bases). There are 15 residues in the CDR3. Germline lookup yields CDR1 SGHDT and CDR2 YYEEEE. V shed 3 bases and J shed 7 bases, with 20 bases lying between them. The CDR3 protein is CASSSVARATLEQYF. In DNA form, the CDR3 reads TGTGCCAGCAGCTCCGTCGCCAGGGCCACTTTGGAGCAGTACTTC.

The chain uses TRBV28 and TRBJ2-7, with TRBD1 matching over 8 bases. Germline CDR1 is MDHEN and CDR2 is SYDVKM. Trimming at V came to 0 bases and at J to 13 bases, leaving 11 bases not matched to a gene. This CDR3 is built from 14 residues. The CDR3 loop is CASSLWTGDNQNYF. The DNA for the CDR3 is TGTGCCAGCAGTTTATGGACAGGGGATAACCAGAATTACTTC.

The V call is TRBV5-1, the J call TRBJ1-1, with 7 bases identical to TRBD1. CDR1 SGHRS and CDR2 YFSETQ come from the germline V gene. J lost 0 bases, V lost 0 bases, and 11 bases had no gene match. There are 18 residues in the CDR3. The CDR3 loop is CASSLAVVTGPMNTEAFF. CDR3 nucleotides: TGCGCCAGCAGCTTGGCCGTCGTGACAGGGCCCATGAACACTGAAGCTTTCTTT.

The chain recombines TRBV2 with TRBJ2-2, with TRBD1 matching 8 bases. Per the germline V gene, CDR1 is SNHLY and CDR2 is FYNNEI. The CDR3 sequence is 15 residues long. Trimming removed 6 bases from V and 1 base from J; junction bases left unmatched: 4. CDR3 region: CASRGQGGNTGELFF. The CDR3, as DNA: TGTGCCAGCAGAGGACAGGGAGGGAACACCGGGGAGCTGTTTTTT.

The chain joins TRBV6-6 to TRBJ2-2; 9 bases match TRBD1. The V gene's germline CDR1 is MNHNY and CDR2 SVGAGI (reference sequence). J lost 2 bases, V lost 8 bases, and 6 bases had no gene match. The CDR3 length is 15 residues. Written as DNA, the CDR3 is TGTGCCAGCCGGGGGGACAGGGCTAACACCGGGGAGCTGTTTTTT. Amino acid sequence: CASRGDRANTGELFF.

This clone showed up just a few times. The J gene is TRBJ2-7, the V gene TRBV19; D call uncertain. V lost 5 bases, J lost 1 base, and 15 bases lay in between. Germline V gene sequence: CDR1 LNHDA, CDR2 SQIVND (reference sequence). The CDR3 consists of 15 residues. The CDR3 sequence: CASSGSRQASYEQYF. CDR3 DNA: TGTGCCAGTAGTGGGTCCAGGCAGGCATCCTACGAGCAGTACTTC.

The rearrangement links TRBV19 to TRBJ1-2, with 8 bases matching TRBD1. V lost 9 bases to trimming and J lost 3 bases; unmatched junction nucleotides: 3. Germline CDR1 LNHDA, CDR2 SQIVND (reference sequence). The CDR3 has 12 amino acids. Here the CDR3 DNA reads TGTGCCAGCCAACAGGGGGACTATGGCTACACCTTC. Its protein product is CASQQGDYGYTF.

The chain couples TRBV7-9 to TRBJ2-7; D gene uncertain. The CDR3 is made up of 13 amino acids. Trimming removed 1 base from V and 6 bases from J, with 10 bases in between. In germline, CDR1 is SEHNR, CDR2 FQNEAQ (reference sequence). CDR3 bases: TGTGCCAGCAGCTTAGAGGTCCGGGTCGAGCAGTACTTC. It translates to CASSLEVRVEQYF.

The V and J genes are TRBV5-1 and TRBJ1-5, with TRBD1 matching 7 bases. Trimming took 4 bases from V and 2 from J; bases not matched to a gene: 3. Germline lookup yields CDR1 SGHRS and CDR2 YFSETQ. CDR3 length equals 14 residues. DNA for the CDR3: TGCGCCAGCAGCACAACAGGGGGCAATCAGCCCCAGCATTTT. This gives the protein CASSTTGGNQPQHF.

The chain employs TRBV19 and TRBJ2-5; TRBD2 matches 10 bases. The CDR3 length is 16 residues. The ends lost 3 bases at V and 5 bases at J; junction bases unmatched: 9. In germline, CDR1 is LNHDA, CDR2 SQIVND (reference sequence). The CDR3 protein is CASSIGSGRARETQYF. The CDR3 coding sequence is TGTGCCAGTAGTATCGGGAGCGGGAGGGCTAGGGAGACCCAGTACTTC.

The V gene is TRBV5-1, the J gene TRBJ1-1, with TRBD1 identical over 9 bases. The germline V gene has CDR1 SGHRS and CDR2 YFSETQ. With 3 bases clipped from V and 5 bases from J, the junction kept 5 bases outside the gene matches. The CDR3 sequence is 14 residues long. CDR3 region: CASSSWDRVTEAFF. DNA for the CDR3: TGCGCCAGCAGCTCCTGGGACAGGGTGACTGAAGCTTTCTTT.

Remarks on this clone: At one of its ends the junction is not consistent with the germline gene, which may arise from a read error. The chain joins TRBV7-9 to TRBJ2-5; 8 nucleotides match TRBD2. This CDR3 has 12 residues. CDR1 and CDR2 (germline): SEHNR, FQNEAQ (reference sequence). The CDR3 sequence: CSSERGQETQYF. The DNA of the CDR3 is TGTTCCAGTGAGCGGGGGCAGGAGACCCAGTACTTC.

This chain joins TRBV5-1 and TRBJ1-1, with TRBD1 matching over 7 bases. V dropped 1 base and J dropped 6; count of bases not matched to a gene: 6. The V gene's germline CDR1 is SGHRS and CDR2 YFSETQ. This CDR3 has 14 amino acids. The CDR3 region is CASSLTGEMAEAFF. The CDR3 DNA is TGCGCCAGCAGCTTGACAGGGGAGATGGCTGAAGCTTTCTTT. The full variable domain, with the rest looked up from reference TRBV5-1 and TRBJ1-1, is KAGVTQTPRYLIKTRGQQVTLSCSPISGHRSVSWYQQTPGQGLQFLFEYFSETQRNKGNFPGRFSGRQFSNSRSEMNVSTLELGDSALYLCASSLTGEMAEAFFGQGTRLTVV.

The chain couples TRBV6-5 to TRBJ1-2; 11 nucleotides align to TRBD1. This CDR3 comprises 14 residues. Germline V CDR1 and CDR2: MNHEY, SVGAGI. Trimming cost V 6 bases and J 4 bases; bases outside gene matches: 4. CDR3 residues: CASRDRGQTYGYTF. CDR3 DNA sequence: TGTGCCAGCAGGGACAGGGGGCAAACCTATGGCTACACCTTC.

V gene TRBV19 combines with J gene TRBJ1-1; D uncertain. Germline V gene lookup returns CDR1 LNHDA and CDR2 SQIVND (reference sequence). CDR3 size: 15 residues. The ends were cut back, 1 base at V and 1 base at J, with 10 bases in the middle. The CDR3 region has the DNA TGTGCCAGTAGTATAGGCCCCAGGTCGAACACTGAAGCTTTCTTT. As protein: CASSIGPRSNTEAFF.

Details on this clone: Other DNA sequences in this specimen translate into the identical CDR3. The CDR3: CASSSPGLAGAYEQYF. CDR3 DNA: TGTGCCAGCAGCTCACCGGGACTAGCGGGAGCATACGAGCAGTACTTC. The rearrangement links TRBV28 to TRBJ2-7; 14 bases align to TRBD2. Trimming at V came to 6 bases and at J to 4 bases, leaving 8 bases not matched to a gene. Germline V gene data show CDR1 as MDHEN and CDR2 as SYDVKM. The CDR3 runs 16 residues.

This chain uses TRBV11-2 with TRBJ2-1; 15 bases fit TRBD2. Germline V CDR1 and CDR2: SGHAT, FQNNGV. With 0 bases clipped from V and 9 bases from J, the junction kept 3 bases outside the gene matches. CDR3 length equals 16 residues. For the CDR3, the DNA is TGTGCCAGCAGCTTAGATGGACTAGCGGGGGGGCGTGAGCAGTTCTTC. Protein: CASSLDGLAGGREQFF. Full variable domain (missing parts from reference TRBV11-2 and TRBJ2-1): EAGVAQSPRYKIIEKRQSVAFWCNPISGHATLYWYQQILGQGPKLLIQFQNNGVVDDSQLPKDRFSAERLKGVDSTLKIQPAKLEDSAVYLCASSLDGLAGGREQFFGPGTRLTVL.

The V call is TRBV5-1, the J call TRBJ2-3; no clear D. The CDR3 spans 16 residues. Germline values: CDR1 SGHRS, CDR2 YFSETQ. Trimming stripped 6 bases from V and 2 bases from J, with 19 bases between. The CDR3 nucleotides are TGCGCCAGCATCCCGCTTCCAGGTAGTACCACAGATACGCAGTATTTT. Its translation is CASIPLPGSTTDTQYF.

The chain has TRBV19 and TRBJ1-5; 9 bases fit TRBD1. Unmatched junction bases numbered 8, after V lost 4 bases and J lost 4 bases. The germline gives CDR1 LNHDA, CDR2 SQIVND (reference sequence). There are 16 residues in the CDR3. As DNA, the CDR3 is TGTGCCAGTAGTACCATGGACAGGGGAAAAAATCAGCCCCAGCATTTT. It codes for CASSTMDRGKNQPQHF.

The V call is TRBV19, the J call TRBJ2-2; no clear D. The germline gives CDR1 LNHDA, CDR2 SQIVND (reference sequence). V lost 3 bases, J lost 2 bases, and 22 bases lay in between. The CDR3 runs to 19 residues. The DNA for the CDR3 is TGTGCCAGTAGTATGGAGTCCCCTTACACTATCTTAAACACCGGGGAGCTGTTTTTT. Translating gives CASSMESPYTILNTGELFF. The variable domain in full, completed from reference TRBV19 and TRBJ2-2, reads DGGITQSPKYLFRKEGQNVTLSCEQNLNHDAMYWYRQDPGQGLRLIYYSQIVNDFQKGDIAEGYSVSREKKESFPLTVTSAQKNPTAFYLCASSMESPYTILNTGELFFGEGSRLTVL.

The chain recombines TRBV10-3 with TRBJ2-2; 9 positions agree with TRBD2. The CDR3 loop spans 14 amino acids. Germline loops: CDR1 ENHRY, CDR2 SYGVKD. With 4 bases clipped from V and 5 bases from J, the junction kept 2 bases outside the gene matches. DNA of the CDR3: TGTGCCATCAGTGCTGCGGGAGGGACCGGGGAGCTGTTTTTT. Its protein product is CAISAAGGTGELFF.

V usage is TRBV5-5 and J usage is TRBJ1-5; D is ambiguous. V gave up 6 bases and J gave up 4 bases, with 14 bases separating them. CDR3 length equals 14 residues. Germline CDR1 reads SGHKS; CDR2 reads YYEKEE (reference sequence). The CDR3 sequence: CASTRSLWNQPQHF. The CDR3 DNA sequence: TGTGCCAGCACCAGATCCCTCTGGAATCAGCCCCAGCATTTT.

This clone has only one observation. The chain combines TRBV11-3 with TRBJ2-5, with 11 bases lining up with TRBD1. Germline CDR1 reads SGHNT; CDR2 reads YENEEA. CDR3 length equals 15 residues. V lost 5 bases and J lost 5; bases outside the gene matches: 7. Here the CDR3 DNA reads TGTGCCAGCAGCAAACGGACAGGGGGCGAGGAGACCCAGTACTTC. Protein sequence: CASSKRTGGEETQYF.

In this sample, this clone turned up a few times. Written as DNA, the CDR3 is TGTGCCAGCAGTGTGGGACAGGGATCTTATGGCTACACCTTC. This translates into CASSVGQGSYGYTF. This chain joins TRBV2 and TRBJ1-2, with TRBD1 matching over 9 bases. Germline V lookup: CDR1 SNHLY, CDR2 FYNNEI. V dropped 4 bases and J dropped 5; count of bases not matched to a gene: 5. The CDR3 runs 14 residues.

This chain joins TRBV28 and TRBJ1-5; 10 bases match TRBD1. Germline lookup yields CDR1 MDHEN and CDR2 SYDVKM. This CDR3 region has 17 residues. V shed 3 bases, J shed 6 bases, and the junction held 11 bases outside the gene matches. CDR3 coding DNA: TGTGCCAGCAGTTTTCCTCTAGGGACAGGGGAAGTTCAGCCCCAGCATTTT. Its translation: CASSFPLGTGEVQPQHF.

The V call is TRBV5-1, the J call TRBJ2-7, with a weak D call TRBD2 (5 bases). V was pared by 4 bases and J by 7 bases, with 21 bases between. Germline CDR1 SGHRS, CDR2 YFSETQ. This CDR3 comprises 15 residues. CDR3 nucleotides: TGCGCCAGCAGCACCGCCTTAGGGCCCTCGGGGGAGCAGTACTTC. Amino acid sequence: CASSTALGPSGEQYF.

The CDR3 reads CASSLGLADGDEQFF. DNA of the CDR3: TGTGCCAGCAGCTTAGGCCTAGCGGATGGGGATGAGCAGTTCTTC. The rearrangement links TRBV7-9 to TRBJ2-1; TRBD2 matches 7 bases. V lost 1 base, J lost 8 bases, and 8 bases stayed unmatched. Looked up from germline, CDR1 is SEHNR and CDR2 is FQNEAQ (reference sequence). The CDR3 runs 15 residues. Together with reference TRBV7-9 and TRBJ2-1, the CDR3 gives the full variable domain: DTGVSQNPRHKITKRGQNVTFRCDPISEHNRLYWYRQTLGQGPEFLTYFQNEAQLEKSRLLSDRFSAERPKGSFSTLEIQRTEQGDSAMYLCASSLGLADGDEQFFGPGTRLTVL.